A single sample gave rise to the 12 T cell receptor beta chains below, sequenced in a study of blood T cells in healthy people across ages. The use of a sample-barcoded 5' primer and a J-beta primer mix characterized a second PCR of roughly 7 to 12 cycles. TCRdb re-analysed the 5' RACE reads in MiXCR, keeping a single row per CDR3 protein. Here the sample spans about 1,600,000 distinct CDR3 sequences, 40% to 50% being singletons. What was sequenced was blood. These receptor sequences come from a woman aged 18-29 years in good health.

The J gene is TRBJ2-7, the V gene TRBV3-1; D is perhaps TRBD2 (6 bases). Trimming cost V 0 bases and J 2 bases, with 14 bases left between them. The CDR3 runs 16 residues. In germline, CDR1 is LGHDT, CDR2 YNNKEL (reference sequence). The chain's CDR3 is CASSQERRDHTYEQYF. The CDR3 DNA follows: TGTGCCAGCAGCCAAGAGCGGCGGGACCACACCTACGAGCAGTACTTC.

This clonotype was seen only a few times. The chain links TRBV20-1 to TRBJ1-5; D may be TRBD1 (6 bases). From germline, CDR1 is DFQATT and CDR2 SNEGSKA (reference sequence). The CDR3 is 15 amino acids. Trimming left V 1 base short and J 2 bases short, with 12 bases between. The CDR3 DNA follows: TGCAGTGCTAGAGTGGAGACAGGCGGCAATCAGCCCCAGCATTTT. Its translation is CSARVETGGNQPQHF.

This clonotype was counted only a few times. J is TRBJ2-5 and V is TRBV20-1; possible D gene TRBD1, 6 bases. Germline V CDR1 and CDR2: DFQATT, SNEGSKA (reference sequence). Trimming took 6 bases from V and 3 from J, leaving 14 bases between them. CDR3 length: 13 residues. Here the CDR3 DNA reads TGCAGTGCCCTACGCCCAGGGGAAGAGACCCAGTACTTC. This encodes CSALRPGEETQYF.

This clonotype was counted between two and nine times. The chain joins TRBV20-1 to TRBJ2-7; 12 nucleotides agree with TRBD2. This CDR3 region has 16 residues. CDR1 is DFQATT, CDR2 SNEGSKA, per germline (reference sequence). V lost 5 bases to trimming and J lost 7 bases; unmatched junction nucleotides: 15. CDR3 sequence: CSAPQLAGGSYNEQYF. The CDR3 DNA reads as TGCAGTGCTCCCCAACTAGCGGGGGGCTCCTACAATGAGCAGTACTTC.

This clonotype was observed a few times. The chain is built from TRBV4-1 and TRBJ1-5; 7 bases align to TRBD1. The CDR3 spans 14 residues. Germline CDR1 and CDR2: MGHRA and YSYEKL. V shed 4 bases, J shed 6 bases, and the junction held 6 bases outside the gene matches. The CDR3 DNA is TGCGCCAGCAGCCCTGACAGGGTGTCTCAGCCCCAGCATTTT. This translates into CASSPDRVSQPQHF.

This chain links TRBV5-8 with TRBJ2-4; D assignment may be TRBD1 or TRBD2 (7 bases each). Germline loops: CDR1 SGHTS, CDR2 YDEGEE. CDR3 length: 14 residues. Trimming removed 0 bases at V and 6 bases at J, with 10 bases between. CDR3 bases: TGTGCCAGCAGCTTGGGCAGGGGGGGAAACATTCAGTACTTC. This translates into CASSLGRGGNIQYF.

This chain uses TRBV28 with TRBJ2-5; perhaps D is TRBD1 or TRBD2 (6 bases each). The CDR3 is 15 amino acids. Trimming removed 3 bases from V and 4 bases from J, with 15 bases in between. CDR1 and CDR2 from the germline V gene are MDHEN and SYDVKM. The CDR3 DNA reads TGTGCCAGCAGTTTTTTTGCCCGGGGGCGAGAGACCCAGTACTTC. Protein sequence: CASSFFARGRETQYF.

The CDR3 DNA follows: TGTGCCAGCATTAGCGGGGGGGTAGAGACCCAGTACTTC. This encodes CASISGGVETQYF. This chain connects TRBV2 to TRBJ2-7; 11 bases map to TRBD2. The DNA end is a closer match to TRBJ2-5, so the J assignment may be wrong. The CDR3 length is 13 residues. Germline V gives CDR1 SNHLY, CDR2 FYNNEI.

This clonotype was seen a few times. V usage is TRBV2 and J usage is TRBJ1-2, with a possible D match to TRBD1 (5 bases). Trimming took off 8 bases at V and 8 bases at J, with 24 bases between the two ends. This CDR3 comprises 15 residues. Germline CDR1 reads SNHLY; CDR2 reads FYNNEI. The CDR3 reads CASLPPGLLQEGYTF. The CDR3 nucleotides read TGTGCCAGCTTACCACCGGGACTACTGCAGGAGGGCTACACCTTC.

A few counts support this clonotype. V and J are TRBV14 and TRBJ2-7; TRBD2 is a possible D gene (7 bases). Germline CDR1 and CDR2: SGHDN and FVKESK. This CDR3 comprises 15 residues. Deletions cut 4 bases from V and 5 bases from J, with 18 bases between. The CDR3, as DNA: TGTGCCAGCAGCCCAACCCGGGGGGCATTAGACGAGCAGTACTTC. Translated, it gives CASSPTRGALDEQYF.

The rearrangement links TRBV4-1 to TRBJ2-4; 11 positions match TRBD1. The germline CDR1 and CDR2 sequences are MGHRA and YSYEKL. V lost 0 bases to trimming and J lost 13 bases; unmatched junction nucleotides: 11. This CDR3 is built from 16 residues. DNA of the CDR3: TGCGCCAGCAGCCAAGATACCGGACAGGGGGCCCTCGGACAGTACTTC. This sequence encodes CASSQDTGQGALGQYF.

CDR3 in DNA: TGTGCCAGCATAAGCGGGTTCCCCTACAATGAGCAGTTCTTC. Its protein is CASISGFPYNEQFF. The V gene is TRBV6-5, the J gene TRBJ2-1, with a weak D call TRBD2 (6 bases). The length of the CDR3 is 14 residues. Trimming took off 7 bases at V and 2 bases at J, with 12 bases between the two ends. Germline loops: CDR1 MNHEY, CDR2 SVGAGI.